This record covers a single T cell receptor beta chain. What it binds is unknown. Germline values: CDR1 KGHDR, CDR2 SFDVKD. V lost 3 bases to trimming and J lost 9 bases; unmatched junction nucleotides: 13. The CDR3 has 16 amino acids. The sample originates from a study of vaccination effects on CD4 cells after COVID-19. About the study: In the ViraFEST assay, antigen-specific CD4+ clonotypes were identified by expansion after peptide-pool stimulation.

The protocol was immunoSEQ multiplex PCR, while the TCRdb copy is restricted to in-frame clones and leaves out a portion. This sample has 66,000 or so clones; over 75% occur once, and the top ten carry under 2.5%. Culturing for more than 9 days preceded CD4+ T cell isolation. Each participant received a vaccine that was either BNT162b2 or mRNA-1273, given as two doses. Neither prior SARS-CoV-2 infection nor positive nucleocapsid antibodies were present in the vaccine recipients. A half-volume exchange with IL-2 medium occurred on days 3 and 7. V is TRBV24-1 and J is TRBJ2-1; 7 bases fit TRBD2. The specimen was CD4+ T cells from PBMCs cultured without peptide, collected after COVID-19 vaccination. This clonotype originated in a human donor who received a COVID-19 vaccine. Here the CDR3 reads CATSDPPSSGFGEQFF. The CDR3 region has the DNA TGTGCCACCAGTGATCCCCCGTCTAGCGGCTTCGGTGAGCAGTTCTTC.